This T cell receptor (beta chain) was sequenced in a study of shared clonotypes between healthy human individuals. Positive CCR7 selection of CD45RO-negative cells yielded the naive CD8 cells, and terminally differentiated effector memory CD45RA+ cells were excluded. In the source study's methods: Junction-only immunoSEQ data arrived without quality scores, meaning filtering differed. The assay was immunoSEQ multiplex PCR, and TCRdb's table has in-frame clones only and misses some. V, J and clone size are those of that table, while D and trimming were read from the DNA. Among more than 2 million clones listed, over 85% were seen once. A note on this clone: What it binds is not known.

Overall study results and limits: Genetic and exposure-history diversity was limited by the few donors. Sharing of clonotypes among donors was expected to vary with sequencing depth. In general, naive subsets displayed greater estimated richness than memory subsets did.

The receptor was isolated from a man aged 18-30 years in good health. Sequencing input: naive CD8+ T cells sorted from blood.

For the CDR3, the DNA is TGTGCCAGCATAGAAGGGGGACAGGGGACAAACATTCAGTACTTC. Amino acids: CASIEGGQGTNIQYF. The chain carries TRBV28 and TRBJ2-4, with 10 nucleotides matching TRBD1. This CDR3 has 15 residues. V was pared by 7 bases and J by 6 bases, with 9 bases of the junction left unmatched. Germline loops: CDR1 MDHEN, CDR2 SYDVKM.